This TCR beta chain was identified during a study of T cells in tuberculosis. Study outcomes and limitations: Using the GMM-specific repertoire gave around 90% accuracy versus 70% with motifs. Active tuberculosis TCR-alpha repertoires lay closer to GMM-specific TCRs than IGRA-negative controls, suggesting clonal expansion.

Notes on this clone: The antigen is not known.

The table came from immunoSEQ multiplex PCR; TCRdb's copy has only in-frame clones and leaves some out. The data hold roughly 33,000 clones, with roughly 90% observed a single time. Input material: PBMCs. The receptor comes from a donor aged 5-35 years with latent tuberculosis or without tuberculosis infection.

The CDR3 nucleotides are TGCGCCAGCAGCCCATTAGGGAAAACTAGCGGGGGGCTAAGCTCCTACGAGCAGTACTTC. Amino acids: CASSPLGKTSGGLSSYEQYF. The rearrangement uses TRBV4-1 and TRBJ2-7; 12 nucleotides align to TRBD2. The CDR3 loop spans 20 amino acids. J was trimmed by 0 bases and V by 4 bases; bases with no gene match: 16. The germline gives CDR1 MGHRA, CDR2 YSYEKL.